This T cell receptor (beta chain) was observed in a study of regulatory T cells in long-lasting Graves disease. Regarding time point: newly diagnosed GD, antithyroid drugs for less than 3 months. There was RNA extracted from PBMCs, and the TCR library was made from it. This CDR3 has 17 residues. V lost 2 bases and J 1 base, leaving 14 bases between the germline ends. The germline V gene encodes CDR1 KGHDR and CDR2 SFDVKD. Building of the TCR beta libraries involved iRepertoire HTBI primers and Arm-PCR of CDR3 regions. TCRdb reanalysed the multiplex PCR reads using MiXCR and keeps one entry per CDR3 protein. The sample yields 400,000 to 500,000 distinct CDR3 sequences, 16% seen once. This sample also belongs to another study, concerning T cells in Graves' hyperthyroidism and ophthalmopathy.

This chain joins TRBV24-1 and TRBJ2-4; D may match TRBD1 or TRBD2 (6 bases each). Sequences were derived from peripheral blood mononuclear cells (PBMCs), sampled at new diagnosis, from a patient treated with antithyroid drugs. This clonotype was sampled from a woman aged 18-29 years with Graves disease. The CDR3 DNA is TGTGCCACCAGTGATTCTGGGGGGCCTCGGGCCAAAAACATTCAGTACTTC. Its translation is CATSDSGGPRAKNIQYF.